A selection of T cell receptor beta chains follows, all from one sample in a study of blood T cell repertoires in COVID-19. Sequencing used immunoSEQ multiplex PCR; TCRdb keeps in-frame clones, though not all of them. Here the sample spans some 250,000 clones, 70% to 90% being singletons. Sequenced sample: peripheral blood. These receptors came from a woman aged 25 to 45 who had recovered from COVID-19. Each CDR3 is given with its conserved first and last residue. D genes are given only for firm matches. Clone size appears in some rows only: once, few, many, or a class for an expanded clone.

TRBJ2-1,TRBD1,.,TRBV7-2,CASSLRTGGQFNEQFF,TGTGCCAGCAGCCTAAGGACAGGGGGCCAATTCAATGAGCAGTTCTTC
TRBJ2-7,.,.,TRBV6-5,CASSYTGTYEQYF,TGTGCCAGCAGTTACACAGGTACCTACGAGCAGTACTTC
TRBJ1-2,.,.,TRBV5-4,CASSLFERGAGVGYTF,TGTGCCAGCAGCTTATTTGAACGGGGGGCCGGCGTAGGCTACACCTTC
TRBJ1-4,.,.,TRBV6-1,CASSERRGAYTNEKLFF,TGTGCCAGCAGTGAAAGGAGGGGCGCGTATACTAATGAAAAACTGTTTTTT
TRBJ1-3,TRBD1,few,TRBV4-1,CASSHLTGDFSGNTIYF,TGCGCCAGCAGCCATCTAACAGGGGACTTCTCTGGAAACACCATATATTTT
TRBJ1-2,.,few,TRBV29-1,CSVEEGLQTYGYTF,TGCAGCGTTGAAGAGGGCCTACAAACCTATGGCTACACCTTC
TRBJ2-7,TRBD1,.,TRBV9,CASSVGQGAHEQYF,TGTGCCAGCAGCGTGGGACAGGGGGCCCACGAGCAGTACTTC
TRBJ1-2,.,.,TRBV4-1,CASSQDSGQLYGYTF,TGCGCCAGCAGCCAAGATAGTGGGCAGCTCTATGGCTACACCTTC
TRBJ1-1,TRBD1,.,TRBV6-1,CASSSPGQLNTEAFF,TGTGCCAGCAGTTCCCCGGGACAGCTGAACACTGAAGCTTTCTTT
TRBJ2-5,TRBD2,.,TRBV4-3,CASSRRVAGVGETQYF,TGCGCCAGCAGCCGGCGCGTAGCGGGGGTGGGAGAGACCCAGTACTTC
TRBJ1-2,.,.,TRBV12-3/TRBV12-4,CASTPSRGNGYTF,TGTGCCAGCACTCCGTCCCGGGGTAATGGCTACACCTTC
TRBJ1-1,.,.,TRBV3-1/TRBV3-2,CASTSSSGNTEAFF,TGTGCCAGCACCTCCTCGTCGGGGAACACTGAAGCTTTCTTT
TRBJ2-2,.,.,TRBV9,CASSALGDLTGELFF,TGTGCCAGCTCAGCATTAGGAGACCTCACCGGGGAGCTGTTTTTT
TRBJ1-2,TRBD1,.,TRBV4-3,CASSQVAAGGTANYGYTF,TGCGCCAGCAGCCAAGTGGCGGCAGGGGGGACGGCTAACTATGGCTACACCTTC
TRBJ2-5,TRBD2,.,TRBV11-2,CASSSRLAGRSGTQYF,TGTGCCAGCAGCTCCCGACTAGCGGGGCGCTCCGGGACCCAGTACTTC
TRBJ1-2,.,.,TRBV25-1,CASSARGREWDGYTF,TGTGCCAGCAGTGCCCGAGGCAGGGAATGGGATGGCTACACCTTC
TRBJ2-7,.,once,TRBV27,CASSSGVTYEQYF,TGTGCCAGCAGTTCAGGGGTCACCTACGAGCAGTACTTC
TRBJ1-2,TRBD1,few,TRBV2,CASSTPDREDYGYTF,TGTGCCAGCAGTACTCCGGACAGGGAGGACTATGGCTACACCTTC